Below, 4 T cell receptor beta chains from the same sample are listed, as sequenced in a study of human T cells and chemical hapten exposure. MiXCR, run by TCRdb on the RACE reads, gives a single entry per CDR3 protein. The table shows around 71,000 distinct CDR3 sequences, with 9.8% occurring only once. The time point is: patch test 1, 2 weeks after DPC sensitization. The treatment is: therapeutic diphenylcyclopropenone sensitization with weekly scalp DPC. The sequenced sample was whole blood, obtained in connection with sensitization to the hapten diphenylcyclopropenone (DPC). All receptors derive from a woman aged 40 to 50 with alopecia areata. Some clones in this sample may be carry-over from other donors' samples.

The table lists this clonotype with many counts. J is TRBJ1-5 and V is TRBV4-3, with D hard to call. The CDR3 is made up of 15 amino acids. The V gene lost 1 base and the J gene lost 7 bases, with 14 bases spanning the gap. Germline values: CDR1 LGHNA, CDR2 YSLEER. As DNA, the CDR3 is TGCGCCAGCAGCCAAGGGGTTGGAGTTGGGCAGCCCCAGCATTTT. Amino acids: CASSQGVGVGQPQHF.

Points on this clonotype: A much larger clone lies one base from this, so it may be a read error. This sequence joins TRBV3-1 and TRBJ2-2; no clear D gene. CDR1 is LGHDT and CDR2 is YNNKEL in the germline V gene (reference sequence). The CDR3 spans 15 residues. V was trimmed by 6 bases and J by 0 bases, leaving 11 bases between them. The CDR3 loop is CASRPSSANTGELFF. CDR3 in DNA: TGTGCCAGCAGACCCTCGTCGGCGAACACCGGGGAGCTGTTTTTT.

This clonotype was seen repeatedly, ten times or more. This chain connects TRBV7-9 to TRBJ2-5; the D gene is possibly TRBD2 (6 bases). Per the germline V gene, CDR1 is SEHNR and CDR2 is FQNEAQ (reference sequence). V was shortened by 4 bases and J by 5 bases, with 8 bases between the two germline ends. This CDR3 has 12 residues. The CDR3 is CASSSEGETQYF. CDR3 sequence (DNA): TGTGCCAGCAGCTCGGAGGGGGAGACCCAGTACTTC.

The table lists this clonotype with a few counts. The V gene is TRBV7-2, the J gene TRBJ2-7, with 13 bases that match TRBD2. J gave up 4 bases and V 5 bases, and 5 bases lay outside the gene matches. CDR3 length: 15 amino acids. The germline gives CDR1 SGHTA, CDR2 FQGNSA. The CDR3 coding sequence is TGTGCCAGCAGCCCGGCGGGACTAGCGGGGTACGAGCAGTACTTC. Translating it yields CASSPAGLAGYEQYF.